This TCR beta chain was recovered during a study of blood T cell repertoires in COVID-19. Study-level background: Acute and convalescent COVID-19 specimens originated in the United States, Italy and Spain.

In Seattle, patients joined the study during active infection and were tracked longitudinally. In the source study's methods: Nucleated cell counts were estimated from reference gene primer amplification. The protocol was immunoSEQ multiplex PCR, while the TCRdb copy is restricted to in-frame clones and leaves out a portion. V and J calls and clone size are as listed in that table; D and trimming were resolved from the DNA. Among 150,000 to 160,000 clones listed, approximately 83% were seen once. Germline assignment: CDR1 SGDLS and CDR2 YYNGEE. V was trimmed by 0 bases and J by 7 bases, leaving 10 bases between them. This CDR3 region has 13 residues.

The rearrangement uses TRBV9 and TRBJ1-2; D is perhaps TRBD1 (5 bases). The sample consisted of peripheral blood. This TCR came from a woman aged 55 to 70 with COVID-19, enrolled during active disease. CDR3 region: CASSVETGSGYTF. Here the CDR3 DNA reads TGTGCCAGCAGCGTAGAAACAGGTAGTGGCTACACCTTC.